This T cell receptor beta chain came from a study of T cell clones after liver transplantation. About the research overall: As an antigen-independent comparator, third-party-reactive TCRbeta sequences came from pre-transplant mixed lymphocyte reactions.

This CDR3 region has 14 residues. The germline V gene encodes CDR1 SGHDN and CDR2 FVKESK. Trimming took 8 bases from V and 4 from J, leaving 15 bases between them. Clones were read by immunoSEQ multiplex PCR, and TCRdb kept only the in-frame ones, dropping some. The data contain about 80,000 clones, roughly four fifths of them seen just once; the ten biggest clones take up 0.47%. The chain couples TRBV14 to TRBJ2-1; D gene unclear. Here the sequenced sample was CD4+ T cells from blood, taken just over 45 months after liver transplant. This clonotype was sampled from a human patient who received a liver transplant. Some T cells may be supplied by the graft donor. The CDR3 spells CASGPSLNYNEQFF. The CDR3 DNA reads as TGTGCCAGCGGCCCATCTCTAAATTACAATGAGCAGTTCTTC. Supplemented by reference TRBV14 and TRBJ2-1, the full variable domain reads EAGVTQFPSHSVIEKGQTVTLRCDPISGHDNLYWYRRVMGKEIKFLLHFVKESKQDESGMPNNRFLAERTGGTYSTLKVQPAELEDSGVYFCASGPSLNYNEQFFGPGTRLTVL.